The source of this T cell receptor (beta chain) is a study of CD8 T cells in ankylosing spondylitis. Study-wide points: Those disease-linked clones were CD8+; they were also relatively rare in peripheral blood.

This CDR3 contains 12 residues. Per the germline V gene, CDR1 is DFQATT and CDR2 is SNEGSKA (reference sequence). Trimming took off 1 base at V and 7 bases at J, with 8 bases between the two ends. In making TCR beta libraries, quantitative 5'-RACE with molecular barcodes was used. A single record per CDR3 protein comes from TCRdb applying MiXCR to the 5' RACE reads. The sample records 150,000 to 200,000 distinct CDR3 sequences, around 20% being singletons. With regard to this clonotype: The target antigen is unknown.

Material: blood, either unsorted or a sorted T cell fraction (not recorded which). The V and J genes are TRBV20-1 and TRBJ2-1, with D unresolved. This clonotype was sampled from a male donor with ankylosing spondylitis or in good health (not recorded which). CDR3 sequence reads: CSARVGRNEQFF. The CDR3 nucleotides read TGCAGTGCTAGAGTAGGGCGGAATGAGCAGTTCTTC.